This TCR beta chain was sequenced during a study of identical twins. Only a few counts were recorded for this clonotype. Its matching antigen is unknown. A universal primer site arose from template switching, and cDNA bore unique molecular identifiers. TCRdb reprocessed the 5' RACE reads with MiXCR, giving one entry per CDR3 protein. The sample lists hundreds of thousands of distinct CDR3 sequences, 5.5% to 7% occurring once. Germline V lookup: CDR1 MNHEY, CDR2 SVGEGT. V lost 2 bases and J lost 5; bases outside the gene matches: 7. The CDR3 is 16 amino acids. Study-wide findings and caveats: Weaker excess sharing between twins was seen in beta out-of-frame sequences. Within twin pairs, the out-of-frame alpha sequences they shared showed excess low generation probability. In cord blood, abundant beta clonotypes had fewer insertions; memory showed no trend.

This sample was shared with a second study, whose subject was yellow fever vaccine responses in identical twins.

The TCR originated in a young woman in good health. V is TRBV6-2 or TRBV6-3 and J is TRBJ2-5, with TRBD2 identical over 11 bases. Sequencing was performed on memory (CD45RO+) T cells sorted from blood. As DNA, the CDR3 is TGTGCCAGCAGTTACCCATCGGTAGCGGGAGGGGAGACCCAGTACTTC. Translation gives CASSYPSVAGGETQYF.